The T cell receptor beta chain under discussion was sequenced for a study of CXCR3 chemokines and chemotherapy response in bladder cancer. In this sample, this clonotype turned up many times. TCRdb re-analysed the PCR reads in MiXCR, keeping a single row per CDR3 protein. This table has over 10,000 distinct CDR3 sequences, approximately 13% appearing once. There are 14 residues in the CDR3. V lost 2 bases to trimming and J lost 10 bases, with 14 bases between them. Germline V gives CDR1 SGHTA, CDR2 FQGNSA. The specimen was obtained from a patient whose treatment included neoadjuvant chemotherapy. V gene TRBV7-2 combines with J gene TRBJ1-4; no reliable D call. This receptor was obtained from a human donor with bladder cancer that did not respond to neoadjuvant chemotherapy. CDR3 loop: CASSLSRLGGKLFF. CDR3 DNA: TGTGCCAGCAGCTTATCCAGGTTAGGAGGAAAACTGTTTTTT.